The clone carrying this TCR beta chain was seen only once. The target antigen is unknown. This specimen comes from a study of OX40 agonist ivuxolimab in advanced cancers. Looking at the study overall: Eligibility rules accepted prior anti-PD-1, anti-PD-L1 or anti-CTLA-4 therapy, and around 44% had some.

Findings of the study overall: Several nonresponders also turned out to have low normalized T-cell clonal expansion. People who partly responded at 0.1-3.0 mg/kg had some of the least clonal expansion seen. Expanded peripheral T cell antigen specificity was not determined.

Per germline, CDR1 SNHLY and CDR2 FYNNEI. The CDR3 runs 11 residues. V was pared by 4 bases and J by 2 bases, with 3 bases between. Assay: immunoSEQ multiplex PCR; the TCRdb copy retains only in-frame clones and omits some. The sample carries about 35,000 clones, about nine tenths recorded once. This sequence joins TRBV2 and TRBJ2-7; D not certain. The source material was CD4+ or CD8+ T cells sorted from blood, sampled in a trial of the OX40 agonist ivuxolimab. The receptor was isolated from an adult with an advanced solid tumor such as melanoma, head and neck, liver or kidney cancer. CDR3 region: CASSGTYEQYF. CDR3 DNA sequence: TGTGCCAGCAGTGGAACCTACGAGCAGTACTTC.